This TCR beta chain was sequenced in a study of cytomegalovirus exposure and HLA in healthy donors. Points from the study as a whole: The productive fraction for most TCR beta V segments was about 87% or about 30% in an earlier analysis. In presence/absence analyses, roughly uniform sequencing depth across donors was assumed. Indistinguishable V segments such as TRBV6-2 and TRBV6-3 were excluded.

Turning to this clone: Its antigen is undetermined.

PCR primers comprised 60 Vbeta and 13 Jbeta primers. Generated by immunoSEQ multiplex PCR, the TCRdb table keeps only in-frame clones and is missing some. This table holds tens of thousands of clones, about 70% found once. Germline lookup yields CDR1 SGHVS and CDR2 FQNEAQ. The CDR3 has 16 amino acids. With 2 bases removed from V and 5 bases from J, the gap between germline ends came to 18 bases. Specimen: PBMCs. This chain links TRBV7-8 with TRBJ2-5; D perhaps matches TRBD1 (6 bases). This sequence originates from a male donor in good health and CMV-seropositive. The CDR3 reads CASSLRLSDRRETQYF. The CDR3 DNA reads TGTGCCAGCAGCTTAAGGTTGTCCGACAGGAGGGAGACCCAGTACTTC.